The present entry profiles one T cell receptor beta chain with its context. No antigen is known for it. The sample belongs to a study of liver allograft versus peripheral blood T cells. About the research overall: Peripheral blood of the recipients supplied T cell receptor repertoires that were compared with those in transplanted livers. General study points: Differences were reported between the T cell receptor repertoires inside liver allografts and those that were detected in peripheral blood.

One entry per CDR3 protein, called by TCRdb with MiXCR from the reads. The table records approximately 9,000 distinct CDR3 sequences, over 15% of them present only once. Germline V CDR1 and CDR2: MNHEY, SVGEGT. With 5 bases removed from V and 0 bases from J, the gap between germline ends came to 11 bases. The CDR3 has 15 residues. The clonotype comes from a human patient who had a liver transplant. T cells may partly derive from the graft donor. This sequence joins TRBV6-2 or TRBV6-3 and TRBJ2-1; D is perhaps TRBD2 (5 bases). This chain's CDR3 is CASSGLYSSYNEQFF. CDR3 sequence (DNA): TGTGCCAGCAGTGGACTCTACAGCTCCTACAATGAGCAGTTCTTC.